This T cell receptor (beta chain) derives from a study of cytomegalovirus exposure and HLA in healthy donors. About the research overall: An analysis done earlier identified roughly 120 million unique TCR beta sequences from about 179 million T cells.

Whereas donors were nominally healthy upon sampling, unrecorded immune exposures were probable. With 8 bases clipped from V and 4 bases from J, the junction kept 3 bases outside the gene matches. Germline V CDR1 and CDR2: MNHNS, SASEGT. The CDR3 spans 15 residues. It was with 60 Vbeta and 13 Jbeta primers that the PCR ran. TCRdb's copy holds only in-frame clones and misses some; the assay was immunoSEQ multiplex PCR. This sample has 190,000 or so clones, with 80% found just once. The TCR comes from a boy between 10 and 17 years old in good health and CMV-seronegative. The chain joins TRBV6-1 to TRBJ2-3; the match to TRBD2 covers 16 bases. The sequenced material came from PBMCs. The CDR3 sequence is CASRGTSGRADTQYF. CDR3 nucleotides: TGTGCCAGCCGTGGGACTAGCGGGAGGGCAGATACGCAGTATTTT.